This is a list of T cell receptor beta chains from one sample in a study of cytomegalovirus exposure and HLA in healthy donors. Clones were sequenced by immunoSEQ multiplex PCR, and TCRdb holds only the in-frame ones, with some missing. The sample contains some 150,000 clones, approximately 80% of which appear only once. The sample consisted of PBMCs. The receptors originated from a man aged 25 to 45 in good health and CMV-seropositive. The CDR3 runs from the conserved cysteine through the conserved F or W. The order of the fields is J gene, D gene, clone size, V gene, CDR3 protein, CDR3 DNA. The D gene is left open where the match is weak. Clone size is not always given. Where it is, it says once, few, many or a class for expanded clones.

TRBJ1-5 . . TRBV28 CASSPGHESNQPQHF TGTGCCAGCAGCCCCGGACATGAAAGCAATCAGCCCCAGCATTTT
TRBJ2-5 TRBD2 once TRBV9 CASSFRGEETQYF TGTGCCAGCAGCTTTCGGGGGGAAGAGACCCAGTACTTC
TRBJ2-2 . . TRBV5-1 CASSLALTGELFF TGCGCCAGCAGCTTGGCCCTAACCGGGGAGCTGTTTTTT
TRBJ2-6 . . TRBV7-9 CASSLGAGANVLTF TGTGCCAGCAGCTTAGGGGCCGGGGCCAACGTCCTGACTTTC
TRBJ1-1 . . TRBV5-1 CASSLGLQGNAEAFF TGCGCCAGCAGCTTGGGCCTACAGGGTAACGCTGAAGCTTTCTTT
TRBJ1-1 TRBD1 . TRBV4-1 CASSQEGRGTEAFF TGCGCCAGCAGCCAAGAGGGCAGGGGGACTGAAGCTTTCTTT
TRBJ2-1 TRBD1 . TRBV6-4 CASGPGTGGINEQFF TGTGCCAGCGGGCCCGGGACAGGGGGAATCAATGAGCAGTTCTTC
TRBJ1-6 TRBD1 . TRBV19 CASSKDRGNSPLHF TGTGCCAGTAGTAAGGACAGGGGTAATTCACCCCTCCACTTT
TRBJ1-1 TRBD1 . TRBV6-5 CATGTGFENTEAFF TGTGCCACCGGGACAGGGTTCGAAAACACTGAAGCTTTCTTT
TRBJ2-5 . . TRBV5-4 CASSFSPRGSETQYF TGTGCCAGCAGCTTTTCCCCGAGGGGGTCAGAGACCCAGTACTTC
TRBJ1-5 . . TRBV7-2 CASSVDSGNQPQHF TGTGCCAGCAGCGTAGACAGTGGCAATCAGCCCCAGCATTTT
TRBJ1-5 . . TRBV9 CASSVGSGNQPQHF TGTGCCAGCAGCGTAGGGTCAGGCAATCAGCCCCAGCATTTT
TRBJ2-6 . . TRBV6-1 CASSGGGAAGANVLTF TGTGCCAGCAGTGGAGGGGGGGCCGCTGGGGCCAACGTCCTGACTTTC
TRBJ1-3 TRBD1 . TRBV29-1 CSAMTGNDGNTIYF TGCAGCGCAATGACAGGGAACGATGGAAACACCATATATTTT